This section outlines one T cell receptor (beta chain) sequence together with its context. This entry comes from a study of blood T cell repertoires in COVID-19. Profiled with immunoSEQ multiplex PCR; TCRdb holds only in-frame clones, not every one. In the table there are roughly 180,000 clones, approximately 85% of which are singletons. The clonotype originates from a woman aged 60-70 years with COVID-19, enrolled during active disease. Sequenced: peripheral blood.

The CDR3 DNA follows: TGTGCCAGCAGTAACCTCAGGGCAGTTTGGGGAGATACGCAGTATTTT. It specifies CASSNLRAVWGDTQYF. The gene calls are TRBV5-6 and TRBJ2-3, with D possibly matching TRBD1 (5 bases). Germline V lookup: CDR1 SGHDT, CDR2 YYEEEE. Trimming removed 5 bases at V and 5 bases at J, with 21 bases between. CDR3 size: 16 residues.